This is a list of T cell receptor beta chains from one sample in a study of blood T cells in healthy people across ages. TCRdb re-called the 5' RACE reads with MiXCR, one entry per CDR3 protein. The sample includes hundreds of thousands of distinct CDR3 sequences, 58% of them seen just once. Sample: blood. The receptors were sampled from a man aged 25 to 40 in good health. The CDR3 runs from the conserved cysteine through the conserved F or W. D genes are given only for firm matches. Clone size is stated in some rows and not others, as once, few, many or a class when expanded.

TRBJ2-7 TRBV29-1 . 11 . CSATELYEQYF TGCAGCGCAACAGAGCTTTACGAGCAGTACTTC
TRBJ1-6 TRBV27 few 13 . CASRRFVPSPLHF TGTGCCAGCAGGCGTTTTGTGCCGTCACCCCTCCACTTT
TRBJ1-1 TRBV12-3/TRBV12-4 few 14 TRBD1 CASSVRQGNTEAFF TGTGCCAGCAGTGTAAGACAGGGGAACACTGAAGCTTTCTTT
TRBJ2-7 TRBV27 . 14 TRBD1 CASSLSGGQGEQYF TGTGCCAGCAGTTTATCGGGGGGACAGGGGGAGCAGTACTTC
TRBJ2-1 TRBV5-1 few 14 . CASSFDGSYNEQFF TGCGCCAGCAGCTTCGACGGCTCCTACAATGAGCAGTTCTTC
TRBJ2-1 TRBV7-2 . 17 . CASSLARGSQFYNEQFF TGTGCCAGCAGCTTAGCCCGGGGCAGCCAATTCTACAATGAGCAGTTCTTC
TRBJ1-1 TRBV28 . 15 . CASSLGGGPSFEAFF TGTGCCAGCAGTTTGGGAGGGGGGCCCTCGTTTGAAGCTTTCTTT
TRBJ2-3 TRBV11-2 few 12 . CASIPNTDTQYF TGTGCCAGCATTCCTAACACAGATACGCAGTATTTT
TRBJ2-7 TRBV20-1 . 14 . CSALFGVGGYEQYF TGCAGTGCCCTGTTCGGGGTGGGCGGCTACGAGCAGTACTTC
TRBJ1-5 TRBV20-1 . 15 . CSASPTGSNGQPQHF TGCAGTGCTAGCCCGACAGGTTCGAATGGTCAGCCCCAGCATTTT
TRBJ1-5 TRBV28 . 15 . CASSLFRRRDQPQHF TGTGCCAGCAGTTTATTCCGCAGGCGGGATCAGCCCCAGCATTTT
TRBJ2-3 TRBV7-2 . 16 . CASSLWFTGVADTQYF TGTGCCAGCAGCTTATGGTTCACGGGAGTAGCAGATACGCAGTATTTT
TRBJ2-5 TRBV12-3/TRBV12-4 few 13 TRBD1 CASSSTGPKTQYF TGTGCCAGCAGCTCGACAGGGCCTAAGACCCAGTACTTC
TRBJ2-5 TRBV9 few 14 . CASSPLGTPETQYF TGTGCCAGCAGCCCCTTGGGGACGCCAGAGACCCAGTACTTC
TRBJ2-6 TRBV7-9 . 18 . CASSLYGGQGSGANVLTF TGTGCCAGCAGCTTATACGGCGGCCAAGGCTCTGGGGCCAACGTCCTGACTTTC
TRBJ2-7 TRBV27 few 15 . CASSLLGGPSYEQYF TGTGCCAGCAGTTTATTAGGCGGGCCCTCCTACGAGCAGTACTTC
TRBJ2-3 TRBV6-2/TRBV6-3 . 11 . CASSDYNTQYF TGTGCCAGCAGTGACTACAATACGCAGTATTTT
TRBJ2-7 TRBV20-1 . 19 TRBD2 CSAIVYYSGRESRAGEQYF TGCAGTGCTATCGTGTACTATAGCGGGAGGGAATCCCGGGCTGGCGAGCAGTACTTC
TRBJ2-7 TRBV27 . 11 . CASRSQSRQYF TGTGCCAGCAGATCCCAGTCTAGGCAGTACTTC
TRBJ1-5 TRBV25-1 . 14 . CASSEQGRHQPQHF TGTGCCAGCAGTGAACAGGGGAGGCATCAGCCCCAGCATTTT
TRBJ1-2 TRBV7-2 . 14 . CASSPQQGRNGYTF TGTGCCAGCAGCCCACAGCAGGGGAGGAATGGCTACACCTTC
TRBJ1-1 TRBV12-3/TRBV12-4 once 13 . CASSWSGVAEAFF TGTGCCAGCAGTTGGTCGGGAGTCGCTGAAGCTTTCTTT
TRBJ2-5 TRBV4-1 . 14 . CASSQGVDWETQYF TGCGCCAGCAGCCAAGGGGTCGATTGGGAGACCCAGTACTTC